This entry features one T cell receptor beta chain sequence. The sample belongs to a study of T cells after somatic rescue of genetic block. The assay was immunoSEQ multiplex PCR, and TCRdb's table has in-frame clones only and misses some. The sample has around 67,000 clones, approximately 91% seen once. Trimming stripped 5 bases from V and 5 bases from J, with 15 bases between. Germline loops: CDR1 LNHDA, CDR2 SQIVND (reference sequence). This CDR3 is 14 amino acids long. Material: peripheral blood mononuclear cells (PBMCs). This TCR was recovered from a man younger than 45. This sequence joins TRBV19 and TRBJ1-1, with D perhaps matching TRBD1 (5 bases). CDR3 DNA sequence: TGTGCCAGTAGTCCGGGGACCCGGGGTACTGAAGCTTTCTTT. It yields the protein CASSPGTRGTEAFF.